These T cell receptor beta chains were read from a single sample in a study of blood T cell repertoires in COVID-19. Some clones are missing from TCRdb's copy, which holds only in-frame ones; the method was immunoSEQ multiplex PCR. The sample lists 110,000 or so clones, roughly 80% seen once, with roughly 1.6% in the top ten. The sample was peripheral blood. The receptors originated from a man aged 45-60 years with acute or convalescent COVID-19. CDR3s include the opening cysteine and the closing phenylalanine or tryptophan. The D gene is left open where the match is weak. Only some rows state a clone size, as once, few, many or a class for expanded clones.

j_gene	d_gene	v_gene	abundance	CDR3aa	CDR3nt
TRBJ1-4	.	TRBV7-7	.	CASSRRNDEKLFF	TGTGCCAGCAGCCGTAGAAATGATGAAAAACTGTTTTTT
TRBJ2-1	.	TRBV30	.	CACHTTTSYNEQFF	TGTGCCTGTCATACTACTACTTCCTACAATGAGCAGTTCTTC
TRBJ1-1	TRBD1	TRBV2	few	CASRAGTGSKAFF	TGTGCCAGCAGGGCAGGGACAGGGAGTAAAGCTTTCTTT
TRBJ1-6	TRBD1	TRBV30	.	CAWRPGQHNSPLHF	TGTGCCTGGAGACCGGGACAGCATAATTCACCCCTCCACTTT
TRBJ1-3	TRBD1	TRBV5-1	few	CASSWGTGGPSGNTIYF	TGCGCCAGCAGCTGGGGTACAGGGGGTCCTTCTGGAAACACCATATATTTT
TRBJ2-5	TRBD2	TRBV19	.	CASSGTSGGWGETQYF	TGTGCCAGTAGTGGCACTAGCGGGGGGTGGGGAGAGACCCAGTACTTC
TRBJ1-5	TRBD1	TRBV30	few	CAWSAAGGQPQHF	TGTGCCTGGAGTGCGGCAGGGGGTCAGCCCCAGCATTTT
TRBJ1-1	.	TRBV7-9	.	CASILDLNTEAFF	TGTGCCAGCATCCTAGACCTGAACACTGAAGCTTTCTTT
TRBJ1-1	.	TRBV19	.	CASSGVRGTEAFF	TGTGCCAGTAGTGGCGTCCGAGGCACTGAAGCTTTCTTT
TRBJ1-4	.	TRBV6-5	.	CASSSGSTNEKLFF	TGTGCCAGTTCCTCAGGGTCAACTAATGAAAAACTGTTTTTT
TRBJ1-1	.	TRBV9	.	CASSVAVNTEAFF	TGTGCCAGCAGCGTAGCCGTGAACACTGAAGCTTTCTTT
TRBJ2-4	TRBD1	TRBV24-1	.	CATSDRQGADIQYF	TGTGCCACCAGTGATCGGCAGGGGGCTGACATTCAGTACTTC
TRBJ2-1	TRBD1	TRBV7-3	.	CASSLGQAPDEQFF	TGTGCCAGCAGCTTAGGACAGGCCCCCGATGAGCAGTTCTTC
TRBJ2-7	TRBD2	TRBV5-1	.	CASSPGLAGGAYEQYF	TGCGCCAGCAGCCCGGGGTTAGCGGGGGGCGCCTACGAGCAGTACTTC